A selection of T cell receptor beta chains follows, all from one sample in a study of cytomegalovirus exposure and HLA in healthy donors. Libraries were prepared by immunoSEQ multiplex PCR; TCRdb keeps only in-frame clonotypes and omits some of them. The sample holds 150,000 or so clones, approximately 82% seen once. Sequences were obtained from PBMCs. All receptors come from a woman in her thirties or forties in good health and CMV-seropositive. Each CDR3 is given with its conserved first and last residue. The D gene is left open where the match is weak. Size values are once, few and many counts, or a class for expanded clones, and some rows have none.

abundance,d_gene,j_gene,v_gene,CDR3aa,CDR3nt
.,.,TRBJ2-3,TRBV30,CAWGPKPGAQYF,TGTGCCTGGGGCCCGAAACCGGGAGCGCAGTATTTT
.,TRBD2,TRBJ2-7,TRBV7-2,CASSPLAVPYGEQYF,TGTGCCAGCAGCCCTCTAGCGGTCCCCTACGGGGAGCAGTACTTC
.,TRBD2,TRBJ2-1,TRBV10-3,CASGGLVDYNEQFF,TGTGCCAGCGGGGGACTAGTGGACTACAATGAGCAGTTCTTC
.,.,TRBJ1-5,TRBV7-2,CASSLGPGEPQHF,TGTGCCAGCAGCTTAGGGCCGGGTGAACCCCAGCATTTT
.,TRBD2,TRBJ2-7,TRBV11-2,CASSSLADGVYEQYF,TGTGCCAGCAGCTCTCTAGCGGATGGGGTCTACGAGCAGTACTTC
.,.,TRBJ2-2,TRBV5-1,CASSLGGSHTGELFF,TGCGCCAGCAGCTTGGGAGGGAGCCACACCGGGGAGCTGTTTTTT
.,.,TRBJ1-2,TRBV5-1,CASSRTDEGGYTF,TGCGCCAGCAGCCGGACAGACGAGGGGGGCTACACCTTC
once,TRBD2,TRBJ2-3,TRBV5-4,CASSFRLAGGGTDTQYF,TGTGCCAGCAGCTTTCGGCTAGCGGGAGGGGGGACAGATACGCAGTATTTT
.,.,TRBJ1-2,TRBV6-6,CASSRVRYGYTF,TGTGCCAGCAGTCGGGTTCGCTATGGCTACACCTTC
.,.,TRBJ2-3,TRBV10-3,CAISELAITDTQYF,TGTGCCATCAGTGAGCTAGCGATCACAGATACGCAGTATTTT
.,TRBD1,TRBJ1-4,TRBV28,CASHRGQGGTEAEKLFF,TGTGCCAGCCATAGGGGACAGGGAGGGACGGAGGCTGAAAAACTGTTTTTT
.,.,TRBJ2-1,TRBV6-1,CASSEQRSPPHEQFF,TGTGCCAGCAGTGAGCAGCGGAGCCCCCCTCATGAGCAGTTCTTC
.,.,TRBJ1-5,TRBV7-3,CASSLDLQVPQHF,TGTGCCAGCAGCTTAGATCTACAGGTTCCCCAGCATTTT
few,TRBD1,TRBJ1-2,TRBV9,CASSARDRVFDYGYTF,TGTGCCAGCAGCGCCCGGGACAGGGTCTTTGACTATGGCTACACCTTC
.,TRBD2,TRBJ2-1,TRBV29-1,CIARVGGGDNEQFF,TGCATCGCCCGGGTGGGGGGAGGGGACAATGAGCAGTTCTTC
.,TRBD1,TRBJ2-2,TRBV4-1,CASSPGTGIGELFF,TGCGCCAGCAGCCCTGGGACAGGCATCGGGGAGCTGTTTTTT
.,TRBD2,TRBJ2-3,TRBV11-2,CASSLSSAGGGADTQYF,TGTGCCAGCAGCTTATCTTCGGCGGGAGGTGGCGCAGATACGCAGTATTTT
.,.,TRBJ2-5,TRBV4-3,CASSQGMIGGQETQYF,TGCGCCAGCAGCCAAGGAATGATCGGGGGACAAGAGACCCAGTACTTC
.,.,TRBJ1-5,TRBV6-6,CASSLGGGQPQHF,TGTGCCAGCAGTCTCGGGGGAGGTCAGCCCCAGCATTTT
.,.,TRBJ1-1,TRBV6-1,CASSDGTPLEAFF,TGTGCCAGCAGTGATGGGACACCCCTTGAAGCTTTCTTT
.,.,TRBJ2-5,TRBV10-2,CASSDAAGVQETQYF,TGCGCCAGCAGTGATGCGGCGGGTGTTCAGGAGACCCAGTACTTC
.,.,TRBJ1-2,TRBV5-1,CASSLGSINYGYTF,TGCGCCAGCAGCTTGGGGTCTATAAACTATGGCTACACCTTC
.,.,TRBJ1-1,TRBV6-5,CASRQPGTHEAFF,TGTGCCAGCAGACAGCCAGGTACTCATGAAGCTTTCTTT
.,TRBD1,TRBJ2-2,TRBV9,CASSVASQGAGTGELFF,TGTGCCAGCAGCGTAGCCTCTCAGGGGGCGGGCACCGGGGAGCTGTTTTTT
.,.,TRBJ2-7,TRBV28,CASSFPQPFWRGSYEQYF,TGTGCCAGCAGTTTCCCCCAACCGTTCTGGCGGGGCTCCTACGAGCAGTACTTC
.,.,TRBJ2-7,TRBV19,CASSIATNYEQYF,TGTGCCAGTAGCATAGCCACAAACTACGAGCAGTACTTC
.,TRBD1,TRBJ2-3,TRBV14,CASSQFRERGQRSTDTQYF,TGTGCCAGCAGCCAGTTCCGGGAAAGGGGGCAACGATCCACAGATACGCAGTATTTT
.,TRBD2,TRBJ2-1,TRBV7-9,CASSFGLAGGTYNEQFF,TGTGCCAGCAGCTTCGGACTAGCGGGAGGGACCTACAATGAGCAGTTCTTC
.,.,TRBJ1-1,TRBV10-3,CAISESKGITEAFF,TGTGCCATCAGTGAGTCTAAGGGGATCACTGAAGCTTTCTTT
.,.,TRBJ2-1,TRBV19,CASSISGLDYNEQFF,TGTGCCAGTAGTATTTCTGGACTGGATTACAATGAGCAGTTCTTC
.,.,TRBJ1-1,TRBV4-1,CASSQDSWGRAMNTEAFF,TGCGCCAGCAGCCAAGACTCATGGGGCAGGGCCATGAACACTGAAGCTTTCTTT
once,.,TRBJ1-1,TRBV18,CASSPLPLNTEAFF,TGTGCCAGCTCACCGCTACCCCTGAACACTGAAGCTTTCTTT
.,.,TRBJ2-3,TRBV6-1,CASSDYPPDTQYF,TGTGCCAGCAGCGACTACCCCCCAGATACGCAGTATTTT
few,.,TRBJ1-1,TRBV30,CAWSLKGRVTEAFF,TGTGCCTGGAGTCTAAAAGGCAGGGTCACTGAAGCTTTCTTT
.,.,TRBJ1-1,TRBV7-9,CASTYGGTEAFF,TGTGCCAGCACCTACGGGGGTACTGAAGCTTTCTTT
once,.,TRBJ1-2,TRBV2,CASISSGVTGYTF,TGTGCCAGCATATCGTCGGGGGTTACTGGCTACACCTTC
.,.,TRBJ2-2,TRBV19,CASSMRAMPGELFF,TGTGCCAGTAGTATGCGGGCGATGCCCGGGGAGCTGTTTTTT
.,.,TRBJ1-5,TRBV28,CASSPRQMNQPQHF,TGTGCCAGCAGTCCCCGACAGATGAATCAGCCCCAGCATTTT
.,.,TRBJ2-7,TRBV5-6,CASRLLHSSYEQYF,TGTGCCAGCAGGCTCCTACACAGCTCCTACGAGCAGTACTTC
.,.,TRBJ1-5,TRBV5-1,CASTPSPGSNQPQHF,TGCGCCAGCACCCCGAGCCCGGGTAGCAATCAGCCCCAGCATTTT
few,.,TRBJ1-2,TRBV4-3,CASSPDRLGYGYTF,TGCGCCAGCAGCCCCGACAGGTTGGGGTATGGCTACACCTTC
.,TRBD1,TRBJ2-7,TRBV27,CASSFRVLPTGGEQYF,TGTGCCAGCAGTTTTCGGGTTCTCCCGACAGGGGGCGAGCAGTACTTC
.,.,TRBJ2-7,TRBV4-1,CASSQAPGGTYEQYF,TGCGCCAGCAGCCAAGCCCCAGGGGGGACCTACGAGCAGTACTTC
once,.,TRBJ2-6,TRBV28,CASSSQGFPGANVLTF,TGTGCCAGCAGTTCACAGGGCTTTCCTGGGGCCAACGTCCTGACTTTC
.,TRBD1,TRBJ1-5,TRBV18,CASSQGQGNQPQHF,TGTGCCAGCTCCCAAGGACAGGGGAATCAGCCCCAGCATTTT
.,TRBD1,TRBJ1-5,TRBV18,CASSPSMPGQGSQPQHF,TGTGCCAGCTCCCCGTCTATGCCGGGACAGGGAAGTCAGCCCCAGCATTTT
.,TRBD2,TRBJ2-1,TRBV7-8,CARKGAGGPTLATGSYNEQFF,TGTGCCAGGAAGGGAGCGGGAGGTCCAACCCTCGCGACTGGCTCCTACAATGAGCAGTTCTTC
.,TRBD2,TRBJ2-7,TRBV4-2,CASSQGLADSYEQYF,TGTGCCAGCAGCCAAGGACTAGCAGACTCCTACGAGCAGTACTTC
.,TRBD2,TRBJ2-2,TRBV9,CASSGGLLNTGELFF,TGTGCCAGCAGCGGGGGACTACTGAACACCGGGGAGCTGTTTTTT
.,.,TRBJ1-6,TRBV30,CAWRGEATNSPLHF,TGTGCCTGGAGAGGTGAGGCTACAAATTCACCCCTCCACTTT
.,TRBD2,TRBJ2-3,TRBV29-1,CSVEDSGKPDTQYF,TGCAGCGTTGAAGATAGCGGGAAACCAGATACGCAGTATTTT
.,.,TRBJ1-2,TRBV11-2,CASSLAGAIYGYTF,TGTGCCAGCAGCTTGGCAGGGGCGATCTATGGCTACACCTTC
.,.,TRBJ1-4,TRBV28,CASRLRDEKLFF,TGTGCCAGCAGACTCCGGGATGAAAAACTGTTTTTT
.,.,TRBJ1-6,TRBV2,CASSGGGAGNSPLHF,TGTGCCAGCAGTGGGGGGGGCGCGGGCAATTCACCCCTCCACTTT
.,.,TRBJ1-2,TRBV5-4,CASSSMGGQTYGYTF,TGTGCCAGCAGCTCTATGGGTGGACAGACCTATGGCTACACCTTC